The entry below gives a single TCR beta chain sequence along with its context. TCR beta CDR3 region amplification was performed from RNA transcripts. Carried out on the TCR CDR3, a first-round RT-PCR used the HTBI primer set. TCRdb re-analysed the multiplex PCR reads in MiXCR, keeping a single row per CDR3 protein. The sample consists of 550,000 to 700,000 distinct CDR3 sequences, about 45% of them appearing once. The sample is drawn from a study of T cells in Graves' hyperthyroidism and ophthalmopathy. The J segment lost 11 bases and the V segment lost 4 bases, leaving 17 bases of the junction unmatched. The CDR3 is made up of 16 amino acids. The germline gives CDR1 MNHEY, CDR2 SVGAGI.

The sample was peripheral blood or thyroid tissue (not recorded which). The V gene is TRBV6-5, the J gene TRBJ1-5; 7 bases line up with TRBD1. The source of this sequence is an adult woman with Graves' disease, either hyperthyroidism or ophthalmopathy (not recorded which). The CDR3 reads CASSLGPQGVGETQHF. CDR3 coding DNA: TGTGCCAGCAGTTTGGGACCGCAGGGGGTCGGGGAGACCCAGCATTTT.